This T cell receptor (beta chain) was retrieved from a study of radiation and T cells in renal cell carcinoma. On the study more broadly: Nephrectomy followed 15 Gy stereotactic body radiation by 4 weeks. General observations from the study: Top tumor clonotypes rose in blood 2 weeks post-radiation, then contracted. No pretreatment tumor biopsies were available for baseline clonotypes.

Germline CDR1 LNHDA, CDR2 SQIVND (reference sequence). V was trimmed by 5 bases and J by 4 bases, leaving 12 bases between them. CDR3 size: 14 residues. This sample's time point: baseline pretreatment blood. Treatment here: 15 Gy SBRT to primary tumor, nephrectomy 4 weeks later. After SBRT, blood was collected at 2 and 4 weeks, plus baseline. Clones were sequenced by immunoSEQ multiplex PCR, and TCRdb holds only the in-frame ones, with some missing. Of about 59,000 clones listed, roughly 79% are singletons. Turning to this clone: The antigen is not known.

The gene calls are TRBV19 and TRBJ2-1; D uncertain. Sequences were derived from blood, sampled from a patient whose treatment included radiotherapy and nephrectomy. The TCR comes from a man aged 55 to 70 with renal cell carcinoma. CDR3 nucleotide sequence: TGTGCCAGTAGTTTAAGACAAGCTTACAATGAGCAGTTCTTC. Amino acids: CASSLRQAYNEQFF.